This T cell receptor beta chain appears in the sequencing data of a study of T cells in Graves' hyperthyroidism and ophthalmopathy. The wider study: Blood was drawn when the patient was first diagnosed and still untreated.

In its sample, this clonotype was seen many times. Amplification targeted TCR beta CDR3 regions from RNA transcripts. TCR CDR3 regions were first amplified by RT-PCR with HTBI primers. TCRdb reanalysed the multiplex PCR reads using MiXCR and keeps one entry per CDR3 protein. The sample holds a few hundred thousand distinct CDR3 sequences; about 14% are singletons and the top ten take 15% to 20%. V lost 0 bases to trimming and J lost 2 bases, with 8 bases between them. This CDR3 contains 15 residues. Germline V gives CDR1 LGHDT, CDR2 YNNKEL (reference sequence). Material: blood. J is TRBJ2-1 and V is TRBV3-1; no reliable D call. The TCR sequence derives from a woman aged 25 to 39 with Graves' ophthalmopathy. Here the CDR3 DNA reads TGTGCCAGCAGCCAAGAATTAGCAACCTACAATGAGCAGTTCTTC. Translation: CASSQELATYNEQFF.